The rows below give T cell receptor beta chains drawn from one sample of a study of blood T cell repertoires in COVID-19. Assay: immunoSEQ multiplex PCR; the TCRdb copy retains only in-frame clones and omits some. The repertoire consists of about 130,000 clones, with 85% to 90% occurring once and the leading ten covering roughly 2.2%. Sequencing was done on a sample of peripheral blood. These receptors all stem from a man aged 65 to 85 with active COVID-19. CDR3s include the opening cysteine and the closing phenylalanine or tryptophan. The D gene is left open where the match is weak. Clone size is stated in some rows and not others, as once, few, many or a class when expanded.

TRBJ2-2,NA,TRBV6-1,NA,TGTGCCAGCAGTGAAGGAGTTATCCGCACCGGGGAGCTGTTTTTT,CASSEGVIRTGELFF
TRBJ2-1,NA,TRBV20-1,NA,TGCAGTGCTAGGCCTGAGAATGAGCAGTTCTTC,CSARPENEQFF
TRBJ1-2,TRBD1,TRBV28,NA,TGTGCCAGCAGCCGCGACAGGGGACGGTATGGCTACACCTTC,CASSRDRGRYGYTF
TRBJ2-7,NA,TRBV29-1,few,TGCAGCGTTGAAGGAAAAGGTCCCTCGGGAACCTACGAGCAGTACTTC,CSVEGKGPSGTYEQYF
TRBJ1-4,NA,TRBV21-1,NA,TGTGCCAGCAGCAGTGGGGCCTACCGTGAAAAACTGTTTTTT,CASSSGAYREKLFF
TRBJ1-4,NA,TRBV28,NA,TGTGCCAGCAGCGGAGGGGCCCGTAATGAAAAACTGTTTTTT,CASSGGARNEKLFF
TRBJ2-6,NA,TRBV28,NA,TGTGCCAGCATCCCGGGGGTTGGGGCCAACGTCCTGACTTTC,CASIPGVGANVLTF
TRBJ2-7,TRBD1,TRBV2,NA,TGTGCCAGCAGTCGACAGGGGGTAGTCTACGAGCAGTACTTC,CASSRQGVVYEQYF
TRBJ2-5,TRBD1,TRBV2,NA,TGTGCCAGCAGGGGACAGGGCGGCGGGACCCAGTACTTC,CASRGQGGGTQYF
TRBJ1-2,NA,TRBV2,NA,TGTGCCAGCAGTGACTTTCACTATGGCTACACCTTC,CASSDFHYGYTF
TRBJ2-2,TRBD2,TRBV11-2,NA,TGTGCCAGCAGCCCCCGGGGGGGGGCGCAGATCGGGGAGCTGTTTTTT,CASSPRGGAQIGELFF
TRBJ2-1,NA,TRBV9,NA,TGTGCCAGCAGCGTAGGCCGAGAGGGCCGCAATGAGCAGTTCTTC,CASSVGREGRNEQFF
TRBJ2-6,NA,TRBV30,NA,TGTGCCTGGATAGGACAGTACTCTGGGGCCAACGTCCTGACTTTC,CAWIGQYSGANVLTF
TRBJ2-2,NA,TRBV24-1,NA,TGTGCCACCAGTGACCCCTACAGGGGACTCACCGGGGAGCTGTTTTTT,CATSDPYRGLTGELFF
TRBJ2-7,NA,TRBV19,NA,TGTGCCAGTAGTATGGGGGGGACAGGAGTTTCCTACGAGCAGTACTTC,CASSMGGTGVSYEQYF
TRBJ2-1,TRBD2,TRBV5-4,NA,TGTGCCAGCAGCATGACTAGCGGGAGGGTGAATGAGCAGTTCTTC,CASSMTSGRVNEQFF
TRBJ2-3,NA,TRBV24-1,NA,TGTGCCACCAGTGATTTCGGGAGAAAGACAGATACGCAGTATTTT,CATSDFGRKTDTQYF
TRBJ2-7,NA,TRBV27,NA,TGTGCCAGCAGTTCGGGGAGCGCGAGCTCCTACGAGCAGTACTTC,CASSSGSASSYEQYF
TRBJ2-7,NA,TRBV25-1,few,TGTGCCAGCAGGGCCGGGACAAACTACGAGCAGTACTTC,CASRAGTNYEQYF
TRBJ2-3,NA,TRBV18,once,TGTGCCAGCTCACCACCAAGCGGTACGCAGTATTTT,CASSPPSGTQYF
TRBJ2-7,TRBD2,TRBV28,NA,TGTGCCAGCATGGGGGTGGCGGCGGGGGGGTCCTACGAGCAGTACTTC,CASMGVAAGGSYEQYF
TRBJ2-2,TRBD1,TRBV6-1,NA,TGTGCCAGCAGTGAAGCGACAGGGATAAACACCGGGGAGCTGTTTTTT,CASSEATGINTGELFF
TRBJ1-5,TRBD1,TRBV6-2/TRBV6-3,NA,TGTGCCAGCAGCAGGGACAGTATAAATCAGCCCCAGCATTTT,CASSRDSINQPQHF
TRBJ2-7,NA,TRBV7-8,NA,TGTGCCAGCAGCTTAATACAGGGCTACGAGCAGTACTTC,CASSLIQGYEQYF
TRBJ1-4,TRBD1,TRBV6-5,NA,TGTGCCAGCCGAGGGACAGCGGTAATGAGAAAACTGTTTTTT,CASRGTAVMRKLFF
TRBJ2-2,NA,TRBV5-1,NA,TGCGCCAGCAGCTTGTTTACGGGGTCCCCCGGGGAGCTGTTTTTT,CASSLFTGSPGELFF
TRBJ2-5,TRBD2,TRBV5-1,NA,TGCGCCAGCAGCCAGGCCGGGACTAACCAAGAGACCCAGTACTTC,CASSQAGTNQETQYF
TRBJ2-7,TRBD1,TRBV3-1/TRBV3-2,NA,TGTGCCAGCAGCCAACCCGGCAAAGGACAGGGGTGGTACGAGCAGTACTTC,CASSQPGKGQGWYEQYF
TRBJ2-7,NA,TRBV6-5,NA,TGTGCCAGCAGTTACTCGGTTGTACAGACCTACGAGCAGTACTTC,CASSYSVVQTYEQYF
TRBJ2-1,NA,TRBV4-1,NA,TGCGCCAGCCAGCCGGGACAAGGGAACAATGAGCAGTTCTTC,CASQPGQGNNEQFF
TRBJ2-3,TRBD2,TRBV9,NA,TGTGCCAGCAGCGTAGGGTATAGCGGGGGGACAGATACGCAGTATTTT,CASSVGYSGGTDTQYF
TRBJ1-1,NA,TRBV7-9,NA,TGTGCCAGCAGCTTAGTAAACACTGAAGCTTTCTTT,CASSLVNTEAFF
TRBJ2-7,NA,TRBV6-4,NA,TGTGCCAGCAGTGACTTCAGCTACGAGCAGTACTTC,CASSDFSYEQYF
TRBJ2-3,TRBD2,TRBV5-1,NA,TGCGCCAGCAGCTCTAGCGGGAGTCCCACAGATACGCAGTATTTT,CASSSSGSPTDTQYF
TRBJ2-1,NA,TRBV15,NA,TGTGCCACCAGCAGAGATACCAGTCACGATGAGCAGTTCTTC,CATSRDTSHDEQFF
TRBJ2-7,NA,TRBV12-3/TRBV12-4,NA,TGTGCCAGCAGTCCTAGAGTTTTTGAACAGTACTTC,CASSPRVFEQYF
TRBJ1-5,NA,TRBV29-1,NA,TGCAGCGTTGGGGGCAGCAATCAGCCCCAGCATTTT,CSVGGSNQPQHF
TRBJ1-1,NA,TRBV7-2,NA,TGTGCCAGCAGCTTATCGGGGGGATCTGAAGCTTTCTTT,CASSLSGGSEAFF
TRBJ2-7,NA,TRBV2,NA,TGTGCCAGCAGCGGGTACGGCGAGCAGTACTTC,CASSGYGEQYF
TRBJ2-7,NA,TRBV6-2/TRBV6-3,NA,TGTGCCAGCAGTGGCCCTTATTACGAGCAGTACTTC,CASSGPYYEQYF
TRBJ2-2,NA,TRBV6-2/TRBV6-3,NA,TGTGCCAGCAGTTACGATGTCGGAGCCGGGGAGCTGTTTTTT,CASSYDVGAGELFF
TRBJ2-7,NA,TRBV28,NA,TGTGCCAGCAGTTTAGATGGGCGCGAGCAGTACTTC,CASSLDGREQYF
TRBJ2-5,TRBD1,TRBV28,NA,TGTGCCAGCAGTTTAGTAGCGGACAGGGTGGGTGAGACCCAGTACTTC,CASSLVADRVGETQYF
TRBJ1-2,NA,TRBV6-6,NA,TGTGCCAGCAGCCCGGACAGATATAACTATGGCTACACCTTC,CASSPDRYNYGYTF
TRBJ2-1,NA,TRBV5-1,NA,TGCGCCAGCAGCTCACATACGAGCAGGGAGCAGTTCTTC,CASSSHTSREQFF
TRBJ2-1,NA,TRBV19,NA,TGTGCCAGTAGTATCCGGGAAGTTAATGAGCAGTTCTTC,CASSIREVNEQFF
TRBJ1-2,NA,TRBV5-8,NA,TGTGCCAGCAGCTTGGCCACCAGGGTCCGGGGCTACACCTTC,CASSLATRVRGYTF
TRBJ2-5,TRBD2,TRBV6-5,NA,TGTGCCAGCAGTTACGGGGGGACTAGCCCGACCCAGTACTTC,CASSYGGTSPTQYF
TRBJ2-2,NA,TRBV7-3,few,TGTGCCAGCAGCCTCTGGAGGGCCGGGGAGCTGTTTTTT,CASSLWRAGELFF
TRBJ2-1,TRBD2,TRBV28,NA,TGTGCCAGCAGCCTCTACTATTATCGGGAGGGACTAGCGGGAGTATCGTCCTACAATGAGCAGTTCTTC,CASSLYYYREGLAGVSSYNEQFF
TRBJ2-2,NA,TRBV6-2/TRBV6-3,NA,TGTGCCAGCAGTCCCGTTCGATGGCTGAACACCGGGGAGCTGTTTTTT,CASSPVRWLNTGELFF
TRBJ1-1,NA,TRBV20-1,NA,TGCAGTGCTAGACAGTCCTCTGAAGCTTTCTTT,CSARQSSEAFF
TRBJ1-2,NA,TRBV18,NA,TGTGCCAGCTTCACCGGATCAGACTTCTATGGCTACACCTTC,CASFTGSDFYGYTF
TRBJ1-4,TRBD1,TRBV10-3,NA,TGTGCCATCTCAGGGACAGGGAGAAATGAAAAACTGTTTTTT,CAISGTGRNEKLFF